This section outlines one TCR beta chain sequence together with its context. Its antigen remains unidentified. 13 Jbeta primers and 60 Vbeta primers were used for the PCR. Generated by immunoSEQ multiplex PCR, the TCRdb table keeps only in-frame clones and is missing some. The data hold approximately 210,000 clones, with roughly three quarters observed a single time. At the time of sampling, donors were nominally healthy, though unrecorded immune exposures were likely. This sample stems from a study of cytomegalovirus exposure and HLA in healthy donors. The CDR3 is 16 residues long. Trimming removed 4 bases from V and 5 bases from J; junction bases left unmatched: 8. Germline assignment: CDR1 MNHEY and CDR2 SVGAGI. Whole-study results and caveats: Later genetic work tied a missense DCLRE1C variant to beta-chain V and J trimming.

The TCR sequence derives from a male donor in good health and CMV-seropositive. The V call is TRBV6-5, the J call TRBJ2-7, with 13 bases matching TRBD2. Source material: PBMCs. The CDR3 DNA follows: TGTGCCAGCAGTTCCCCGGGACTAGCGGGGACTAACGAGCAGTACTTC. Its protein is CASSSPGLAGTNEQYF.